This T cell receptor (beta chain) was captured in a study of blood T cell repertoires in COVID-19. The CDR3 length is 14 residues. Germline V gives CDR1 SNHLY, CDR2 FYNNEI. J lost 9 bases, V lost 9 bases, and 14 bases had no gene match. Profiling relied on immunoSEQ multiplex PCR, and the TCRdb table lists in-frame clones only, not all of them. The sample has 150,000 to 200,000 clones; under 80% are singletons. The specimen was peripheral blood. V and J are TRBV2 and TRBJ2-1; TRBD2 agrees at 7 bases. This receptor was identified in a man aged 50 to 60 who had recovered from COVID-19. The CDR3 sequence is CASGSGALDTEQFF. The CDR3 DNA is TGTGCCAGTGGGAGCGGGGCTCTTGACACTGAGCAGTTCTTC.